This T cell receptor beta chain was documented in a study of cytomegalovirus exposure and HLA in healthy donors. Study observations and caveats: Excluded: some indistinguishable V segments such as TRBV6-2 and TRBV6-3. TCR beta V- and J-gene trimming was later associated with a missense DCLRE1C variant.

Concerning this clone: The antigen remains undetermined.

The study ran its PCR with 60 Vbeta and 13 Jbeta primers. In the source study's methods: A follow-up analysis tallied around 80 million unique TCR beta chains, roughly 9.9 million shared. Some clones are missing from TCRdb's copy, which holds only in-frame ones; the method was immunoSEQ multiplex PCR. The V and J calls and clone size were taken over from that table, and D and trimming were inferred from the DNA. Altogether around 110,000 clones are present, around two thirds being singletons, with the ten largest covering just under 9.5%. CDR1 MGHRA and CDR2 YSYEKL come from the germline V gene. V shed 4 bases, J shed 7 bases, and the junction held 5 bases outside the gene matches. This CDR3 has 14 amino acids.

The chain combines TRBV4-1 with TRBJ2-2; TRBD2 matches at 8 bases. Input material: PBMCs. This clonotype was obtained from a woman in her thirties or forties in good health and CMV-seropositive. The DNA of the CDR3 is TGCGCCAGCAGCCCGGGACTAGTAGGCGGGGAGCTGTTTTTT. Translated, it gives CASSPGLVGGELFF.